This T cell receptor (beta chain) was captured by sequencing in a study of low-dose radiotherapy and immunotherapy resistance in tumors. On the study more broadly: Those assigned to Cohort 2 were treated with 1 Gy per fraction every two weeks (13 Gy in total over 26 weeks).

Described time point: after trial treatment. Treatment defined: LDRT plus nivolumab, ipilimumab, low-dose cyclophosphamide and aspirin (RACIN trial). The CDR3 runs to 14 residues. With 1 base clipped from V and 15 bases from J, the junction kept 9 bases outside the gene matches. Germline V CDR1 and CDR2: LNHDA, SQIVND (reference sequence). First-strand cDNA used TRAV- and TRBV-specific primers, covering alpha and beta chains. A 20-cycle PCR with a constant-region primer and V-primer adapter amplified TCRs. In TCRdb, the reads were re-called with MiXCR into one record per CDR3 protein. The data hold roughly 90,000 distinct CDR3 sequences, with about 20% observed a single time. This clonotype was counted ten times or more.

The gene calls are TRBV19 and TRBJ2-1, with TRBD2 matching 10 bases. Sequencing used PBMCs, obtained after low-dose radiotherapy plus immunotherapy. The TCR originated in a female donor with ovarian cancer. This CDR3 is CASSIGLAGDRLFF. The DNA for the CDR3 is TGTGCCAGTAGTATAGGGCTAGCGGGGGATCGTCTGTTCTTC.